A selection of T cell receptor beta chains follows, all from one sample in a study of OX40 agonist ivuxolimab in advanced cancers. Clones were sequenced by immunoSEQ multiplex PCR, and TCRdb holds only the in-frame ones, with some missing. The sample lists tens of thousands of clones; approximately 86% were seen once. The sample was CD4+ or CD8+ T cells sorted from blood, taken in a trial of the OX40 agonist ivuxolimab. The receptors were gathered from an adult with an advanced solid tumor such as melanoma, head and neck, liver or kidney cancer. Both conserved end residues are part of each CDR3. The D gene is left open where the match is weak.

CDR3 protein: CAGTSGRVFF
D gene: TRBD2
V gene: TRBV2

CDR3 protein: CASSEWQGHSTQYF
D gene: -
V gene: TRBV10-2

CDR3 protein: CAWSVFGGAWVRRYTF
D gene: -
V gene: TRBV30

CDR3 protein: CASTVQTGAPYEQYF
D gene: -
V gene: TRBV11-2

CDR3 protein: CASSLLVGGTGELFF
D gene: -
V gene: TRBV7-9

CDR3 protein: CASSYQGATEAFF
D gene: TRBD1
V gene: TRBV4-2

CDR3 protein: CASRVGQPQHF
D gene: -
V gene: TRBV5-8

CDR3 protein: CASSSRGQGLGYGYTF
D gene: TRBD1
V gene: TRBV28

CDR3 protein: CAISESATGETQYF
D gene: -
V gene: TRBV10-3

CDR3 protein: CATSSLGRGNQPQHF
D gene: -
V gene: TRBV15

CDR3 protein: CASRERGGRSEQYF
D gene: -
V gene: TRBV28

CDR3 protein: CASSPTGGAPYNSPLHF
D gene: TRBD1
V gene: TRBV9

CDR3 protein: CASSPTGQTTDTQYF
D gene: -
V gene: TRBV2

CDR3 protein: CASSLVVAGGVYGQYF
D gene: TRBD2
V gene: TRBV7-9

CDR3 protein: CASSVLAGTQYF
D gene: -
V gene: TRBV4-1

CDR3 protein: CASSSLGEGRNEQFF
D gene: TRBD2
V gene: TRBV6-5

CDR3 protein: CASSRDSYNSPLHF
D gene: TRBD1
V gene: TRBV2

CDR3 protein: CATSKDNQPQHF
D gene: -
V gene: TRBV15

CDR3 protein: CASSYWGQGTTGELFF
D gene: TRBD1
V gene: TRBV6-5

CDR3 protein: CASSATQPQHF
D gene: -
V gene: TRBV6-6

CDR3 protein: CASSPDRENANTEAFF
D gene: TRBD1
V gene: TRBV18

CDR3 protein: CASSSGLLTSGNTIYF
D gene: -
V gene: TRBV5-1

CDR3 protein: CSARDGEELFF
D gene: -
V gene: TRBV20-1

CDR3 protein: CASGGRGVETQYF
D gene: TRBD2
V gene: TRBV11-2

CDR3 protein: CASSPLDSGANVLTF
D gene: -
V gene: TRBV19

CDR3 protein: CASSEAAGASYEQYF
D gene: TRBD2
V gene: TRBV6-1

CDR3 protein: CASSYASGGMGQYF
D gene: TRBD1
V gene: TRBV6-6

CDR3 protein: CASSLADPTDTQYF
D gene: -
V gene: TRBV5-1

CDR3 protein: CATEGLAGPGDTQYF
D gene: TRBD2
V gene: TRBV2

CDR3 protein: CASSQDGSGYEQYF
D gene: -
V gene: TRBV14

CDR3 protein: CASSPGLAGVEETQYF
D gene: TRBD2
V gene: TRBV11-2

CDR3 protein: CASSPSWGANVLTF
D gene: -
V gene: TRBV6-6

CDR3 protein: CASSITGRREVKPQHF
D gene: -
V gene: TRBV21-1

CDR3 protein: CASSQEFRGTGNTIYF
D gene: -
V gene: TRBV4-2

CDR3 protein: CASRPLAGGVADTQYF
D gene: TRBD2
V gene: TRBV28

CDR3 protein: CASSYLRTSTYEQYF
D gene: -
V gene: TRBV28

CDR3 protein: CASSYSGFLGEQYF
D gene: -
V gene: TRBV6-6

CDR3 protein: CASSLQRASGQETQYF
D gene: TRBD2
V gene: TRBV7-8

CDR3 protein: CASSPGRVAGNEQYF
D gene: TRBD2
V gene: TRBV7-9